What follows are 19 T cell receptor beta chains derived from one specimen sequenced in a study of tissue T cells after allogeneic stem cell transplantation. This table comes from immunoSEQ multiplex PCR, and its TCRdb copy is limited to in-frame clones, with some not included. The table includes some 6,300 clones, approximately 50% detected once. Sample time point: mouse harvest day 7 after allogeneic transplant. Mouse grafts combined 10^7 T-cell-depleted bone marrow cells with 10^6 splenic CD5+ T cells. What was sequenced was gut tissue. Source of these receptors: a female BALB/c mouse given C57BL/6 T cells with graft-versus-host disease after an allogeneic hematopoietic cell transplant.

This clone was seen a few times. Gene names and germline refer to mouse. The CDR3 end falls 1 residue outside the read, so it is completed with the germline J gene. The chain couples TRBV13-2 to TRBJ1-3; TRBD1 matches 7 bases. Trimming cost V 3 bases and J 0 bases; bases outside gene matches: 3. The CDR3 has 15 residues. Germline V gene lookup returns CDR1 NNHNN and CDR2 SYGAGS (reference sequence). CDR3 DNA (partial): TGTGCCAGCGGTGCGGACAGGTTTTCTGGAAATACGCTCTAT. Amino acids: CASGADRFSGNTLY. The full CDR3 protein reads CASGADRFSGNTLYF.

As to this clone: Gene names denote mouse genes. The read terminates 1 residue ahead of where the CDR3 ends, so the germline J gene completes it. The chain has TRBV17 and TRBJ2-7; TRBD2 aligns across 8 bases. From germline, CDR1 is MNHDT and CDR2 YYDKIL. CDR3 length: 13 residues. J was trimmed by 4 bases and V by 4 bases; bases with no gene match: 3. The CDR3 sequence is CASSTWGDYEQYF. Incomplete CDR3 DNA: TGTGCTAGCAGTACCTGGGGGGATTATGAACAGTAC.

About this clone: Gene labels here are mouse ones. The CDR3 protein is CASSLGGAGAETLYF. CDR3 DNA (partial): TGTGCCAGCAGTCTGGGGGGGGCCGGTGCAGAAACGCTGTAT. V and J are TRBV26 and TRBJ2-3; the match to TRBD2 covers 8 bases. The CDR3 is cut off 1 residue early in the read; its end comes from the germline J gene. Germline V CDR1 and CDR2: KGHPV, FQNQEV (reference sequence). This CDR3 spans 15 amino acids. Trimming cost V 2 bases and J 1 base; bases outside gene matches: 2.

In regard to this clone: The gene names here belong to mouse. Sequencing ends 1 residue short of the CDR3 end; the germline J gene provides the rest. V usage is TRBV23 and J usage is TRBJ2-2; the table's D call, TRBD2, has no DNA check behind it. Germline-derived CDR1 and CDR2 are KGHTA and FQNQQP. This CDR3 spans 16 amino acids. The CDR3 bases that were read are TGCTCCAGCAGCCCGACTGGGGGGGCGAACACCGGGCAGCTCTAC. Residues: CSSSPTGGANTGQLY. The full CDR3 protein is CSSSPTGGANTGQLYF.

With respect to this clone: Gene names refer to mouse genes. The DNA ends 1 residue before the CDR3 does, and the rest of the CDR3 is filled in from the germline J gene. The chain combines TRBV19 with TRBJ1-1; TRBD1 aligns across 8 bases. Unmatched junction bases numbered 2, after V lost 0 bases and J lost 4 bases. The CDR3 covers 14 residues. CDR1 is FNHDT, CDR2 SITEND, per germline (reference sequence). CDR3 bases read: TGTGCCAGCAGTATAGACAGGGGGAGCACAGAAGTCTTC. Encoded protein: CASSIDRGSTEVF. The complete CDR3 sequence is CASSIDRGSTEVFF.

A remark on this clone: Mouse gene names and germline throughout. The CDR3 region is CASSQTGANTEVFF. Partial CDR3 DNA: TGTGCCAGCAGCCAGACAGGGGCAAACACAGAAGTCTTC. The chain recombines TRBV15 with TRBJ1-1; 8 nucleotides align to TRBD1. Read sequence stops 1 residue before the CDR3 end, and the germline J gene provides the missing end. The germline gives CDR1 SGHND, CDR2 FRSKSL. V shed 6 bases and J 0 bases; nucleotides not matched to a gene: 3. The CDR3 has 14 amino acids.

Notes on this clone: Gene names and germline refer to mouse. Read data end 1 residue before the CDR3 end; the end is taken from the germline J gene. The rearrangement links TRBV5 to TRBJ2-7; TRBD2 agrees at 12 bases. With 4 bases clipped from V and 7 bases from J, the junction kept 8 bases outside the gene matches. The germline V gene encodes CDR1 LGHNA and CDR2 YNLKQL (reference sequence). This CDR3 is 15 amino acids long. The part of the CDR3 DNA that was read is TGTGCCAGCAGCCGATTGACTGGGGGGGCGCGAGAACAGTAC. This sequence encodes CASSRLTGGAREQY. The entire CDR3 sequence reads CASSRLTGGAREQYF.

To note about this clone: The gene symbols are mouse symbols. With the read ending 1 residue before the CDR3 end, the germline J gene is used to fill in that end. V usage is TRBV23 and J usage is TRBJ1-1; no check of the table's D call, TRBD1, against the DNA was made. The CDR3 is 13 residues long. Germline CDR1 and CDR2: KGHTA and FQNQQP. This CDR3 is CSSSQRQGTEVFF. The DNA read from the CDR3 is TGCTCCAGCAGTCAACGACAGGGCACAGAAGTCTTC. Together with reference TRBV23 and TRBJ1-1, the CDR3 gives the full variable domain: DAAVTQKPRYLIKMKGQEAEMKCIPEKGHTAVFWYQQKQSKELKFLIYFQNQQPLDQIDMVKERFSAVCPSSSLCSLGIRTCEAEDSALYLCSSSQRQGTEVFFGKGTRLTVV.

This clone was counted only a few times. Gene and germline names: mouse. The read gets to within 1 residue of the CDR3 end, and the germline J gene fills in the rest. The genes are TRBV17 and TRBJ1-2; 9 bases fit TRBD1. The junction had 11 bases not matched to a gene; V was cut back by 1 base and J by 5 bases. Germline assignment: CDR1 MNHDT and CDR2 YYDKIL. This CDR3 has 17 residues. The DNA read from the CDR3 is TGTGCTAGCAGTAGAGCCCTCGGACAGGGGATTGGATCCGACTACACC. It codes for CASSRALGQGIGSDYT. Given in full, the CDR3 is CASSRALGQGIGSDYTF.

On this clone itself: All gene names here are mouse names. The sequence runs out 1 residue before the end of the CDR3; the remainder is reconstructed from the germline J gene. The V call is TRBV15, the J call TRBJ1-1; 8 bases are shared with TRBD1. The germline CDR1 and CDR2 sequences are SGHND and FRSKSL. The CDR3 length is 14 residues. Losses at the gene ends were 6 bases for V and 4 bases for J; bases not matched to a gene: 7. The CDR3: CASSPQGAGTEVFF. CDR3 bases read: TGTGCCAGCAGCCCTCAGGGGGCGGGCACAGAAGTCTTC.

In this sample, this clone turned up once. The gene names here belong to mouse. The observed sequence ends 1 residue before the CDR3 terminus, with the missing tail filled in from the germline J gene. The chain carries TRBV1 and TRBJ2-5; 12 bases are a match to TRBD2. V lost 3 bases to trimming and J lost 3 bases; unmatched junction nucleotides: 1. CDR3 length: 15 residues. Germline assignment: CDR1 NSQYPW and CDR2 LRSPGD (reference sequence). Here the CDR3 reads CTCSAGLGGQDTQYF. The part of the CDR3 DNA that was read is TGCACCTGCAGTGCGGGACTGGGGGGACAAGACACCCAGTAC.

Sample share makes this clone medium-sized. Gene labels here are mouse ones. The read halts 1 residue ahead of the CDR3 end, with the missing end drawn from the germline J gene. The chain is built from TRBV19 and TRBJ1-1; D unclear. Per the germline V gene, CDR1 is FNHDT and CDR2 is SITEND (reference sequence). Trimming took 1 base from V and 6 from J, leaving 7 bases between them. CDR3 length equals 12 residues. CDR3 bases read: TGTGCCAGCAGTATACCGCCAGCAGAAGTCTTC. It specifies CASSIPPAEVF. In full, the CDR3 is CASSIPPAEVFF.

Comment on this clone: The genes are named according to mouse. The CDR3 is cut off 1 residue early in the read; its end comes from the germline J gene. The chain combines TRBV1 with TRBJ1-6; no firm D call. Being an ORF, TRBJ1-6 has a function that is uncertain. CDR1 is NSQYPW and CDR2 is LRSPGD in the germline V gene (reference sequence). Between the trimmed V and J ends, which lost 1 base and 3 bases, there was a span of 4 bases. The CDR3 is made up of 14 amino acids. The sequenced part of the CDR3 DNA is TGCACCTGCAGTGCAGGGAACTATAATTCGCCCCTCTAC. Protein: CTCSAGNYNSPLY. The CDR3 in full is CTCSAGNYNSPLYF.

Points on this clone: Gene names are the mouse ones. The read terminates 1 residue before the CDR3 end, so the remaining end is supplied by the germline J gene. The V and J genes are TRBV3 and TRBJ2-4; D is perhaps TRBD1 or TRBD2 (6 bases each). V lost 1 base to trimming and J lost 8 bases, with 7 bases between them. Germline CDR1 is SNHLY and CDR2 is FYNGKV (reference sequence). CDR3 size: 12 residues. The sequenced CDR3 bases are TGTGCCAGCAGCTTAGAGGGGGGCACCTTGTAC. Residues: CASSLEGGTLY. The whole CDR3 reads CASSLEGGTLYF.

As concerns this clone: Gene names are the mouse ones. Read data end 1 residue before the CDR3 end; the end is taken from the germline J gene. The rearrangement links TRBV26 to TRBJ2-5; the D is unclear. There are 10 residues in the CDR3. CDR1 is KGHPV and CDR2 is FQNQEV in the germline V gene (reference sequence). V lost 4 bases and J 4 bases, leaving 0 bases between the germline ends. The CDR3 loop is CASSQDTQYF. CDR3 DNA, as far as it was read: TGTGCCAGCAGTCAAGACACCCAGTAC.

Turning to this clone: Germline and genes: mouse. The read is 1 residue too short to cover the CDR3 end, so that end is filled in from the germline J gene. The rearrangement links TRBV1 to TRBJ2-2; D unresolved. The CDR3 contains 13 residues. Trimming removed 3 bases at V and 1 base at J, with 3 bases between. The V gene's germline CDR1 is NSQYPW and CDR2 LRSPGD (reference sequence). The CDR3 reads CTCSAINTGQLYF. The DNA read from the CDR3 is TGCACCTGCAGTGCCATAAACACCGGGCAGCTCTAC.

As to this clone: All gene names here are mouse names. CDR3 amino acids: CASSLLVPNTQYF. CDR3 DNA (partial): TGTGCCAGCAGTCTGTTGGTTCCAAACACCCAGTAC. The chain has TRBV26 and TRBJ2-5; D unresolved. Sequencing ends 1 residue short of the CDR3 end; the germline J gene provides the rest. V shed 1 base and J shed 7 bases, with 9 bases lying between them. CDR3 size: 13 residues. CDR1 KGHPV and CDR2 FQNQEV come from the germline V gene (reference sequence).

A note on this clone: Each gene name is a mouse one. The read stops 1 residue short of the end of the CDR3; the missing end is completed from the germline J gene. The rearrangement uses TRBV26 and TRBJ1-1; D possibly corresponds to TRBD1 (5 bases). Trimming removed 2 bases at V and 2 bases at J, with 6 bases between. The CDR3 has 13 amino acids. Germline V gives CDR1 KGHPV, CDR2 FQNQEV (reference sequence). Partial CDR3 DNA: TGTGCCAGCAGTCTGGGACATAACACAGAAGTCTTC. It yields the protein CASSLGHNTEVF. The complete CDR3 protein is CASSLGHNTEVFF.

Of note for this clone: Gene labels here are mouse ones. The read finishes 1 residue shy of the CDR3 end, and the germline J gene is used to complete it. The chain couples TRBV26 to TRBJ2-4; 8 bases are shared with TRBD2. CDR1 and CDR2 (germline): KGHPV, FQNQEV (reference sequence). The CDR3 totals 15 residues. Losses at the gene ends were 6 bases for V and 0 bases for J; bases not matched to a gene: 5. CDR3 DNA, as far as it was read: TGTGCCAGCAGCCCGACTGGGGCTAGTCAAAACACCTTGTAC. Amino acids: CASSPTGASQNTLY. The entire CDR3 reads CASSPTGASQNTLYF.